This passage covers 2 T cell receptor beta chains from one sample sequenced in a study of OX40 agonist ivuxolimab in advanced cancers. Profiled with immunoSEQ multiplex PCR; TCRdb holds only in-frame clones, not every one. The table records roughly 40,000 clones, about 88% of them present only once. The sequencing used CD4+ or CD8+ T cells sorted from blood, collected in a trial of the OX40 agonist ivuxolimab. These receptors were taken from an adult with an advanced solid tumor such as melanoma, head and neck, liver or kidney cancer.

This chain connects TRBV7-9 to TRBJ2-5; 7 bases are a match to TRBD1. In germline, CDR1 is SEHNR, CDR2 FQNEAQ (reference sequence). Losses at the gene ends were 5 bases for V and 0 bases for J; bases not matched to a gene: 12. The CDR3 extends over 17 amino acids. CDR3 amino acids: CASSLRQGAGYQETQYF. CDR3 bases: TGTGCCAGCAGCCTAAGACAGGGCGCAGGGTACCAAGAGACCCAGTACTTC.

This chain connects TRBV9 to TRBJ2-3; 12 positions match TRBD2. V lost 3 bases, J lost 2 bases, and 4 bases stayed unmatched. The CDR3 has 16 amino acids. Germline CDR1 reads SGDLS; CDR2 reads YYNGEE. Here the CDR3 DNA reads TGTGCCAGCAGCGACCGACTAGCGGGAGCCACAGATACGCAGTATTTT. Its translation is CASSDRLAGATDTQYF.